These 15 T cell receptor beta chains share one sample of origin, sequenced in a study of T cells after yellow fever vaccination. One entry per CDR3 protein results from TCRdb running MiXCR on the 5' RACE reads. Of 500,000 to 700,000 distinct CDR3 sequences listed, 15% to 20% are singletons. The input for sequencing was PBMCs, taken 15 days after the yellow fever booster vaccination. The receptors come from a young man who received the YFV17D yellow fever vaccine.

This clonotype has at least ten counts. V gene TRBV6-5 combines with J gene TRBJ1-1, with unresolved D. The CDR3 covers 16 residues. V was shortened by 0 bases and J by 3 bases, with 14 bases between the two germline ends. The germline CDR1 and CDR2 sequences are MNHEY and SVGAGI. The CDR3 DNA sequence: TGTGCCAGCAGTTACTCGAGTCGGGAGGGTGACACTGAAGCTTTCTTT. As protein: CASSYSSREGDTEAFF.

The chain is built from TRBV7-2 and TRBJ2-2; no definite D call. V lost 6 bases and J lost 8, with 16 bases in between. CDR3 length: 14 amino acids. Germline V lookup: CDR1 SGHTA, CDR2 FQGNSA. The DNA of the CDR3 is TGTGCCAGCAGGCTACGGTTGGGCGGAGGGGAGCTGTTTTTT. It yields the protein CASRLRLGGGELFF.

This clonotype was detected only a few times. The rearrangement joins TRBV11-1 to TRBJ2-1; 14 bases map to TRBD2. The V gene's germline CDR1 is SGHAT and CDR2 FQDESV (reference sequence). There are 18 residues in the CDR3. After removal of 4 bases from V and 5 bases from J, the junction contained 10 bases not matched to a gene. CDR3 amino acids: CASSSRRLAGGPHNEQFF. The CDR3 nucleotides are TGTGCCAGCAGCTCCCGACGACTAGCGGGAGGGCCTCACAATGAGCAGTTCTTC.

In this sample, this clonotype turned up a few times. The rearrangement uses TRBV12-3 or TRBV12-4 and TRBJ2-3; 13 nucleotides agree with TRBD2. The CDR3 spans 16 residues. V gave up 7 bases and J gave up 4 bases; unmatched junction bases: 8. For the CDR3, the DNA is TGTGCCAGCAACATACTAGCGGGAGGGCCTGCAGATACGCAGTATTTT. Translation: CASNILAGGPADTQYF.

The CDR3 DNA is TGCAGTGCTAAGGGACTAGCGACTAGAATTTACGAGCAGTACTTC. It specifies CSAKGLATRIYEQYF. The rearrangement uses TRBV20-1 and TRBJ2-7; the match to TRBD2 covers 10 bases. After removal of 4 bases from V and 4 bases from J, the junction contained 10 bases not matched to a gene. The V gene's germline CDR1 is DFQATT and CDR2 SNEGSKA (reference sequence). The CDR3 runs to 15 residues.

V gene TRBV20-1 combines with J gene TRBJ1-5, with D uncertain. The CDR3 consists of 16 residues. The germline V gene encodes CDR1 DFQATT and CDR2 SNEGSKA (reference sequence). Trimming shortened V by 1 base and J by 0 bases, and 13 bases separated the two germline ends. CDR3 nucleotides: TGCAGTGCTAGAGTTGGAGAGGGTTTTAGCAATCAGCCCCAGCATTTT. Protein product: CSARVGEGFSNQPQHF.

The chain links TRBV29-1 to TRBJ2-1; 7 bases line up with TRBD2. The CDR3 has 15 residues. Germline-derived CDR1 and CDR2 are SQVTM and ANQGSEA. With 4 bases clipped from V and 5 bases from J, the junction kept 11 bases outside the gene matches. The CDR3 is CSVALGPSGNNEQFF. CDR3 nucleotides: TGCAGCGTTGCCCTCGGGCCTAGCGGAAACAATGAGCAGTTCTTC.

This clonotype has more than one count but fewer than ten. The chain combines TRBV12-3 or TRBV12-4 with TRBJ1-4; a possible D gene is TRBD1 (5 bases). CDR3 length equals 14 residues. Between the trimmed V and J ends, which lost 4 bases and 7 bases, there was a span of 13 bases. CDR3 amino acids: CASSSGLSREKLFF. CDR3 nucleotide sequence: TGTGCCAGCAGTTCAGGGTTGTCGCGTGAAAAACTGTTTTTT.

The chain recombines TRBV27 with TRBJ2-1, with D possibly called TRBD1 or TRBD2 (5 bases each). With 3 bases removed from V and 6 bases from J, the gap between germline ends came to 9 bases. Germline V gene sequence: CDR1 MNHEY, CDR2 SMNVEV (reference sequence). CDR3 length equals 13 residues. CDR3 residues: CASSFLGPNEQFF. DNA for the CDR3: TGTGCCAGCAGTTTTCTGGGACCCAATGAGCAGTTCTTC.

This clonotype has only a few counts. The rearrangement uses TRBV7-9 and TRBJ2-7; 8 bases fit TRBD1. Germline values: CDR1 SEHNR, CDR2 FQNEAQ (reference sequence). The trim removed 5 bases at V and 2 bases at J, leaving 11 bases unmatched. This CDR3 region has 16 residues. CDR3 bases: TGTGCCAGCAGCCCTGGGACAGGCACACCCCCCTACGAGCAGTACTTC. Translated, it gives CASSPGTGTPPYEQYF.

The genes are TRBV24-1 and TRBJ2-3; a possible D gene is TRBD2 (6 bases). Germline V gives CDR1 KGHDR, CDR2 SFDVKD. The CDR3 is 15 residues long. V was trimmed by 4 bases and J by 2 bases, leaving 12 bases between them. The CDR3 DNA is TGTGCCACCAGTGAGGGTTGGGGACTCACAGATACGCAGTATTTT. Protein product: CATSEGWGLTDTQYF.

The rearrangement uses TRBV3-1 and TRBJ2-1; weak D call: TRBD1 (6 bases). Germline V gene lookup returns CDR1 LGHDT and CDR2 YNNKEL (reference sequence). Trimming took off 3 bases at V and 2 bases at J, with 14 bases between the two ends. The CDR3 has 16 amino acids. The DNA for the CDR3 is TGTGCCAGCAGCCAGGCCTTGGGGGCCACCTACAATGAGCAGTTCTTC. Translated: CASSQALGATYNEQFF.

This rearrangement joins TRBV20-1 to TRBJ2-7, with 8 bases that match TRBD2. This CDR3 region has 14 residues. Germline-derived CDR1 and CDR2 are DFQATT and SNEGSKA (reference sequence). Unmatched junction bases numbered 5, after V lost 2 bases and J lost 2 bases. The CDR3 region is CSARSSGGPYEQYF. In DNA, the CDR3 is TGCAGTGCTAGATCGAGCGGGGGTCCCTACGAGCAGTACTTC.

This clonotype was seen a few times. The V and J genes are TRBV29-1 and TRBJ2-2; D is unresolved. This CDR3 has 14 residues. Germline CDR1 and CDR2: SQVTM and ANQGSEA. Trimming pared 1 base from V and 2 bases from J, leaving 8 bases between. DNA of the CDR3: TGCAGCGTTGAAGGGGCAGGAAACACCGGGGAGCTGTTTTTT. This sequence encodes CSVEGAGNTGELFF.

A few counts support this clonotype. V usage is TRBV5-5 and J usage is TRBJ2-7, with 9 bases fitting TRBD2. Germline V gene lookup returns CDR1 SGHKS and CDR2 YYEKEE (reference sequence). This CDR3 comprises 15 residues. V was clipped by 1 base and J by 5 bases; unmatched bases: 7. The CDR3, as DNA: TGTGCCAGCAGCTTGCGGCGGGAGGGCCGAGACGAGCAGTACTTC. Translating gives CASSLRREGRDEQYF.